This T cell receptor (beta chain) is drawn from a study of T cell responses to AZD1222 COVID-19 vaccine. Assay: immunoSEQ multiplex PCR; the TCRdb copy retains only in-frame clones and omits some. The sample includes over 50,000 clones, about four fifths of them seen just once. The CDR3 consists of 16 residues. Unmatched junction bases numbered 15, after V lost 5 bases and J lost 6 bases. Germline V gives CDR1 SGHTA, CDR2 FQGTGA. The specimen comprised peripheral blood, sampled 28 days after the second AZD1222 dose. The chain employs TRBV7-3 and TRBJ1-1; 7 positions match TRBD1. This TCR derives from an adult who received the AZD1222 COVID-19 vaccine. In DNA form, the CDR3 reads TGTGCCAGCAGCCCCCGGGGAGGGAGGGGGCCCCCTGAAGCTTTCTTT. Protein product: CASSPRGGRGPPEAFF. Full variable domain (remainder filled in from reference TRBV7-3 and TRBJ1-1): GAGVSQTPSNKVTEKGKYVELRCDPISGHTALYWYRQSLGQGPEFLIYFQGTGAADDSGLPNDRFFAVRPEGSVSTLKIQRTERGDSAVYLCASSPRGGRGPPEAFFGQGTRLTVV.